The rows below give T cell receptor beta chains drawn from one sample of a study of T-cell memory formation after mild COVID-19. TCRdb reprocessed the 5' RACE reads with MiXCR, giving one entry per CDR3 protein. The sample yields over 95,000 distinct CDR3 sequences, 22% seen once. The sample was PBMCs or a T cell subset sorted from them (not recorded which). The receptor source for this set is a man aged 18 to 29 who had mild COVID-19 (a few samples of this study predate the infection). Cell type and time point are not known. Each CDR3 is given with its conserved first and last residue. The D gene is left open where the match is weak. Clone size is given for some rows only: seen once, a few or many times, or a class if the clone is expanded.

few,TRBD2,TRBV6-2/TRBV6-3,TRBJ2-3,TGTGCCAGCAGTTCGTCGCTAGCGGGGGGTGCAGATACGCAGTATTTT,CASSSSLAGGADTQYF
few,NA,TRBV9,TRBJ2-3,TGTGCCAGCAGCGTGGGGGGGGCCGCAGATACGCAGTATTTT,CASSVGGAADTQYF
few,TRBD1,TRBV6-2/TRBV6-3,TRBJ2-5,TGTGCCAGCAGTCCAAGACCGCTGGGACAGGGGGCGAAGTACTTC,CASSPRPLGQGAKYF
NA,NA,TRBV6-5,TRBJ1-2,TGTGCCAGCAGTTACTCTGGGGGGCGGTACACCTTC,CASSYSGGRYTF
NA,NA,TRBV7-8,TRBJ1-1,TGTGCCAGCAGCAGTAGGACGGACGAAGCTTTCTTT,CASSSRTDEAFF
once,TRBD2,TRBV15,TRBJ2-5,TGTGCCACCAGCAGAGAACGCGGGGGTAGGGAGACCCAGTACTTC,CATSRERGGRETQYF
NA,NA,TRBV4-1,TRBJ1-5,TGCGCCAGCAGCCAAGGGGAGGGGAACAATCAGCCCCAGCATTTT,CASSQGEGNNQPQHF
few,NA,TRBV29-1,TRBJ2-7,TGCAGCCCCATGACGGGTGAGCAGTACTTC,CSPMTGEQYF
NA,NA,TRBV7-7,TRBJ2-5,TGTGCTAGCAGCCTCACGCCCGGGGGGCCGCAAGAGACCCAGTACTTC,CASSLTPGGPQETQYF
few,TRBD2,TRBV27,TRBJ2-3,TGTGCCAGCAAATGGACTAGCGGGGGTTGGGATACGCAGTATTTT,CASKWTSGGWDTQYF
few,NA,TRBV27,TRBJ1-6,TGTGCCAGCGGAAGTCGGGGGGTTCTTTATAATTCACCCCTCCACTTT,CASGSRGVLYNSPLHF
few,TRBD1,TRBV10-3,TRBJ2-3,TGTGCCATCAGCGCATTCGTAGGGGGCTCTAGCACAGATACGCAGTATTTT,CAISAFVGGSSTDTQYF
NA,NA,TRBV19,TRBJ1-1,TGTGCCAGTAGTATACCCAACACTGAAGCTTTCTTT,CASSIPNTEAFF
once,TRBD1,TRBV7-3,TRBJ1-1,TGTGCCAGCAGCGCACGGGACAGGGGTGCAGGAACTGAAGCTTTCTTT,CASSARDRGAGTEAFF
few,NA,TRBV14,TRBJ2-3,TGTGCCAGCAGCTACGGACCCAGGGTCTTGGTGACAGATACGCAGTATTTT,CASSYGPRVLVTDTQYF
NA,NA,TRBV3-1,TRBJ2-5,TGTGCCAGCAGCCAGCTACAAGAGACCCAGTACTTC,CASSQLQETQYF
few,NA,TRBV6-2/TRBV6-3,TRBJ2-2,TGTGCCAGCAGTTCGTTGGCAGGACTGAACACCGGGGAGCTGTTTTTT,CASSSLAGLNTGELFF
NA,NA,TRBV12-3/TRBV12-4,TRBJ2-4,TGTGCCAGCAGTCAGGGACATTTCAAAAACATTCAGTACTTC,CASSQGHFKNIQYF
NA,NA,TRBV27,TRBJ2-2,TGTGCCAGCAGTTCCGGGGCCTCGTCCGGCGGGGAGCTGTTTTTT,CASSSGASSGGELFF
NA,NA,TRBV5-1,TRBJ1-5,TGCGCCAGCAGCTTGGCGGGACGCCTCAATCAGCCCCAGCATTTT,CASSLAGRLNQPQHF
NA,TRBD2,TRBV10-2,TRBJ2-1,TGCGCCAGCAGTCCAACTAGCGGCCGGGGTGAGCAGTTCTTC,CASSPTSGRGEQFF
few,NA,TRBV6-5,TRBJ2-5,TGTGCCAGCCAAGCAATTACAGGATTTAAGGAGACCCAGTACTTC,CASQAITGFKETQYF
NA,NA,TRBV5-1,TRBJ2-5,TGCGCCAGCAGCTCAGCGGGACAGTGGTCCGAGACCCAGTACTTC,CASSSAGQWSETQYF
many,NA,TRBV7-2,TRBJ1-6,TGTGCCAGCAGCTTAAGATGGCAAGGATTGTGGCCCCTCCACTTT,CASSLRWQGLWPLHF
few,TRBD1,TRBV12-3/TRBV12-4,TRBJ1-5,TGTGCCAGCAGGCCCACGGGACAGTGGGATCAGCCCCAGCATTTT,CASRPTGQWDQPQHF
NA,TRBD2,TRBV6-4,TRBJ2-7,TGTGCCAGCAGTCTCCAGCGGGGGGCCTACGAGCAGTACTTC,CASSLQRGAYEQYF
NA,NA,TRBV10-3,TRBJ2-2,TGTGCCATCAGGGGGGTCAACACCGGGGAGCTGTTTTTT,CAIRGVNTGELFF
few,TRBD1,TRBV5-1,TRBJ2-7,TGCGCCAGCAGCCCGGACAGGGGGCGCTACGAGCAGTACTTC,CASSPDRGRYEQYF
NA,NA,TRBV5-5,TRBJ2-4,TGTGCCAGCAGCTTCCTCATATTGACAGGACTAGCCAAAAACATTCAGTACTTC,CASSFLILTGLAKNIQYF
few,TRBD1,TRBV4-2,TRBJ2-7,TGTGCCAGCAGCCAAGAGAAGGGACAGTTCTACGAGCAGTACTTC,CASSQEKGQFYEQYF
NA,TRBD1,TRBV15,TRBJ2-1,TGTGCCACCAGCAAAAACAGGGGGCCGAGGGATGAGCAGTTCTTC,CATSKNRGPRDEQFF
few,NA,TRBV4-2,TRBJ2-3,TGTGCCAGCAGCCAAGTCGAACCGCTCAGTGGAGATACGCAGTATTTT,CASSQVEPLSGDTQYF
NA,NA,TRBV4-1,TRBJ1-2,TGCGCCAGCAGCCAAGAAGCCGACCTTAACTATGGCTACACCTTC,CASSQEADLNYGYTF
few,NA,TRBV20-1,TRBJ1-1,TGCAGTGCTAGAGGGACGGGGAACACTGAAGCTTTCTTT,CSARGTGNTEAFF
NA,NA,TRBV7-9,TRBJ2-7,TGTGCCAGCAGCTCCCGGGACACCCTGGCCTACGAGCAGTACTTC,CASSSRDTLAYEQYF
NA,NA,TRBV7-8,TRBJ2-1,TGTGCCAGCAGCTATCCGGGGTCCCACAATGAGCAGTTCTTC,CASSYPGSHNEQFF
NA,NA,TRBV24-1,TRBJ1-5,TGTGCCACCAGTGCGGGGGGGGCGGATCAGCCCCAGCATTTT,CATSAGGADQPQHF
NA,NA,TRBV29-1,TRBJ2-1,TGCAGCGTTCTCGAGAGCTCCTACAATGAGCAGTTCTTC,CSVLESSYNEQFF
NA,NA,TRBV12-3/TRBV12-4,TRBJ2-2,TGTGCCAGCACAATAGCCCGGGGGCATGACACCGGGGAGCTGTTTTTT,CASTIARGHDTGELFF
NA,TRBD1,TRBV4-1,TRBJ2-3,TGCGCCAGCAGCCACCTACAGGGGGCGGGAGATACGCAGTATTTT,CASSHLQGAGDTQYF
few,NA,TRBV23-1,TRBJ1-4,TGCGCCAGCAGTCAATGGGCGGCTCCTAATGAAAAACTGTTTTTT,CASSQWAAPNEKLFF
few,TRBD1,TRBV7-6,TRBJ1-1,TGTGCCAGCAGCTTGAGGACAGGAGACACTGAAGCTTTCTTT,CASSLRTGDTEAFF
few,TRBD1,TRBV5-5,TRBJ1-5,TGTGCCAGCAGCTTGGCTCTGGGACAGGGGAATCAGCCCCAGCATTTT,CASSLALGQGNQPQHF
NA,TRBD1,TRBV4-3,TRBJ1-5,TGCGCCAGCAGCCAAGGGACAGGGAAGAGTCAGCCCCAGCATTTT,CASSQGTGKSQPQHF
NA,TRBD1,TRBV30,TRBJ2-4,TGTGCCTGGAGTCACAGGGGCGAGGAGTCGACCAAAAACATTCAGTACTTC,CAWSHRGEESTKNIQYF
NA,NA,TRBV12-3/TRBV12-4,TRBJ2-7,TGTGCCAGCAGTTGGGGCTCGCCACCCCCCTACGAGCAGTACTTC,CASSWGSPPPYEQYF
NA,NA,TRBV7-9,TRBJ1-1,TGTGCCAGCAGCTTAGATTGGGGTCCTGAAGCTTTCTTT,CASSLDWGPEAFF
NA,NA,TRBV7-2,TRBJ1-1,TGTGCCAGCAGTCCAGGGGCTTTCTTT,CASSPGAFF
few,NA,TRBV18,TRBJ2-7,TGTGCCAGCTCACCATTGGGGGGCCTATACGAGCAGTACTTC,CASSPLGGLYEQYF
few,NA,TRBV7-2,TRBJ2-1,TGTGCCAGCAGCGCCGGGACTCAGCGTAGGGATGAGCAGTTCTTC,CASSAGTQRRDEQFF